A selection of T cell receptor beta chains follows, all from one sample in a study of CD8 T cells in ankylosing spondylitis. TCRdb re-called the 5' RACE reads with MiXCR, one entry per CDR3 protein. This table has around 130,000 distinct CDR3 sequences, approximately 9.9% appearing once. The source material was blood, either unsorted or a sorted T cell fraction (not recorded which). Receptors were obtained from a male donor with ankylosing spondylitis or in good health (not recorded which). Both conserved end residues are part of each CDR3. A D gene is named only where the DNA matches it firmly. The size field is filled for only some rows; it gives once, few, many or a size class.

V	size	J	D	DNA	CDR3
TRBV12-3/TRBV12-4	many	TRBJ2-7	NA	TGTGCCAGCAGTCCGGACTCAACCTACGAGCAGTACTTC	CASSPDSTYEQYF
TRBV2	many	TRBJ1-5	NA	TGTGCCAGCAGTGAAATACAGAACAATCAGCCCCAGCATTTT	CASSEIQNNQPQHF
TRBV7-2	many	TRBJ2-7	NA	TGTGCCAGCAGCTTTTACAGGAGCTCCTACGAGCAGTACTTC	CASSFYRSSYEQYF
TRBV12-3/TRBV12-4	many	TRBJ2-7	NA	TGTGCCAGCAGTTTAGCACCAGGGTTAGGGGAGCAGTACTTC	CASSLAPGLGEQYF
TRBV20-1	few	TRBJ2-3	NA	TGCAGCCACCCGACAGGAAGCACAGATACGCAGTATTTT	CSHPTGSTDTQYF
TRBV7-2	many	TRBJ2-5	TRBD2	TGTGCCAGCAGCTTAATAGCGGGCGAGACCCAGTACTTC	CASSLIAGETQYF
TRBV12-3/TRBV12-4	few	TRBJ1-1	NA	TGTGCCAGCAGTGAAGCTCTAGGGGCAGCTTTCTTT	CASSEALGAAFF
TRBV7-2	NA	TRBJ2-1	NA	TGTGCCAGCAGCTTAGCCAGGACAGCTTACAATGAGCAGTTCTTC	CASSLARTAYNEQFF
TRBV20-1	many	TRBJ2-2	TRBD2	TGCAGTGCTAGCGGGAGGGCCATCGGGGAGCTGTTTTTT	CSASGRAIGELFF
TRBV12-3/TRBV12-4	few	TRBJ2-7	TRBD2	TGTGCCAGCAGCAAACGACTAGCGGGAGTTTGGGGTGCGAGCTACGAGCAGTACTTC	CASSKRLAGVWGASYEQYF
TRBV25-1	many	TRBJ2-3	NA	TGTGCCAGCAGTGAAAACTCCCTTACAGATACGCAGTATTTT	CASSENSLTDTQYF
TRBV6-2/TRBV6-3	NA	TRBJ2-1	NA	TGTGCCAGCAGTCACAGGGTTTCGGGTGAGCAGTTCTTC	CASSHRVSGEQFF
TRBV5-5	NA	TRBJ2-3	TRBD2	TGTGCCAGCAGCCGACTAGCGGTCCAAGGGAGAGATACGCAGTATTTT	CASSRLAVQGRDTQYF
TRBV20-1	many	TRBJ2-3	NA	TGCAGTGCCGAAGGGACAGATACGCAGTATTTT	CSAEGTDTQYF
TRBV3-1	NA	TRBJ2-2	TRBD2	TGTGCCAGCAGCCAGCCACATAGCGGGAGGAAGAACACCGGGGAGCTGTTTTTT	CASSQPHSGRKNTGELFF
TRBV18	NA	TRBJ2-5	TRBD2	TGTGCCAGCTCACCAGCCGATGGGAGGGGGACCCAGTACTTC	CASSPADGRGTQYF
TRBV20-1	NA	TRBJ2-4	NA	TGCAGTGCTAGAGATGACAGCCTAGCCAAAAACATTCAGTACTTC	CSARDDSLAKNIQYF
TRBV28	once	TRBJ2-1	TRBD2	TGTGCCAGCAGTTTATCGGCTAGCGGCACCTACAATGAGCAGTTCTTC	CASSLSASGTYNEQFF
TRBV6-1	many	TRBJ2-7	NA	TGTGCCAGCAGTGGACAGGCCTTGGGCGAGCAGTACTTC	CASSGQALGEQYF
TRBV28	NA	TRBJ2-5	TRBD2	TGTGCCAGCAGTTTAGAGCCCCCCCTCGGAGGCGGGGGGTTCCAAGAGACCCAGTACTTC	CASSLEPPLGGGGFQETQYF
TRBV30	NA	TRBJ1-4	NA	TGTGCCTGGAGTCCCAACACCCAAGTTTTCCGGATTGAAAAACTGTTTTTT	CAWSPNTQVFRIEKLFF
TRBV2	many	TRBJ2-5	TRBD2	TGTGCCAGCAGTGTAAGCGGGATCCAACAAGAGACCCAGTACTTC	CASSVSGIQQETQYF
TRBV12-3/TRBV12-4	NA	TRBJ2-5	NA	TGTGCCAGCAGCCCCCCCGGGGACCAAGAGACCCAGTACTTC	CASSPPGDQETQYF
TRBV28	many	TRBJ2-3	NA	TGTGCCAGCAGTTTCCTGAGAGATACGCAGTATTTT	CASSFLRDTQYF
TRBV4-1	many	TRBJ2-4	NA	TGCGCCAGCAGCCAGATAGCGGCAAGAGCCAAAAACATTCAGTACTTC	CASSQIAARAKNIQYF
TRBV6-4	many	TRBJ2-1	TRBD2	TGTGCCAGCAGTGACTCTGCACTAGCGGGAGTAATCAATGAGCAGTTCTTC	CASSDSALAGVINEQFF
TRBV5-1	NA	TRBJ2-7	NA	TGCGCCAGCAGCTTGCAGCCGGGGGGCGACGAGCAGTACTTC	CASSLQPGGDEQYF
TRBV4-3	many	TRBJ2-6	NA	TGCGCCAGCAGCCAATTTCGGGGAGCCTCTGGGGCCAACGTCCTGACTTTC	CASSQFRGASGANVLTF
TRBV3-1	few	TRBJ2-1	TRBD2	TGTGCCAGCAGCCGATTTAGCGGGCGGGATGAGCAGTTCTTC	CASSRFSGRDEQFF
TRBV28	few	TRBJ2-1	TRBD2	TGTGCCAGCAGTCCGCTAGCTAGCGGGAGGGGGAATGAGCAGTTCTTC	CASSPLASGRGNEQFF
TRBV12-3/TRBV12-4	many	TRBJ2-7	NA	TGTGCCAGCAGTTTAGAGCACGGGACCTACGAGCAGTACTTC	CASSLEHGTYEQYF